The sequence of this T cell receptor beta chain was determined in a study of cytotoxic CD8 clonotypes in ibrutinib-treated CLL. Regarding the study as a whole: Patients had baseline clonality above age-matched healthy donors, and this clonality moved with circulating CD8+ T-cell counts.

Comments on this clone: Its specificity is not known.

The CDR3 loop spans 11 amino acids. Trimming shortened V by 5 bases and J by 1 base, and 3 bases separated the two germline ends. The germline V gene encodes CDR1 SGDLS and CDR2 YYNGEE. TCR beta libraries used roughly 2 micrograms of DNA from cryopreserved PBMCs. Investigators sought sequencing depths of between 1 in 200,000 and 1 in 1 million T cells. Using immunoSEQ multiplex PCR, the repertoire was profiled, and TCRdb retains in-frame clones only, with some absent. Of approximately 350,000 clones listed, 67% are singletons. The source was PBMCs, collected after 36 months of ibrutinib treatment. The chain carries TRBV9 and TRBJ1-2, with no clear D. This receptor was taken from a human donor with chronic lymphocytic leukemia. CDR3: CASSYNYGYTF. The CDR3 DNA reads TGTGCCAGCAGTTATAACTATGGCTACACCTTC.